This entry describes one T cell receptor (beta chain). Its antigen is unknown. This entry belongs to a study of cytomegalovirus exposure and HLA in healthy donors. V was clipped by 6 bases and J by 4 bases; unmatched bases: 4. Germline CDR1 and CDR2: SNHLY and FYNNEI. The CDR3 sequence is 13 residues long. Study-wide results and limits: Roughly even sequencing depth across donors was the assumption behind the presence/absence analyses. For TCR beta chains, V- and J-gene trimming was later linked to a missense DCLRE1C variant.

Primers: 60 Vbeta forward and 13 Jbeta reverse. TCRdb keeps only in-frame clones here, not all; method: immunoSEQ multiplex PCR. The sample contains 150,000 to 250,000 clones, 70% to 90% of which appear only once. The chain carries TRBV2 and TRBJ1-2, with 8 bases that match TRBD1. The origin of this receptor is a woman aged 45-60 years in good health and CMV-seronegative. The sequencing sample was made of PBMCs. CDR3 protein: CASSGTGSYGYTF. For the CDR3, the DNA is TGTGCCAGCAGCGGGACAGGTAGCTATGGCTACACCTTC.